This TCR beta chain originates from a study of T cells in Graves' hyperthyroidism and ophthalmopathy. Trimming stripped 5 bases from V and 5 bases from J, with 9 bases between. The germline gives CDR1 MNHEY, CDR2 SVGEGT. This CDR3 contains 12 residues. This clonotype was picked up many times. RNA transcripts gave rise to amplified TCR beta CDR3 regions. The HTBI primer set served for first-round RT-PCR of the TCR CDR3. MiXCR was run by TCRdb on the multiplex PCR reads, yielding one entry per CDR3 protein. Among hundreds of thousands of distinct CDR3 sequences, approximately 20% were seen once, and the ten largest hold over 45%.

The receptor was derived from a man in his forties with Graves' ophthalmopathy. The sequenced sample was blood. V usage is TRBV6-2 or TRBV6-3 and J usage is TRBJ1-2; tentative D call: TRBD1 (6 bases). For the CDR3, the DNA is TGTGCCAGCAGTGTACAGGGATATGGCTACACCTTC. Translated: CASSVQGYGYTF.